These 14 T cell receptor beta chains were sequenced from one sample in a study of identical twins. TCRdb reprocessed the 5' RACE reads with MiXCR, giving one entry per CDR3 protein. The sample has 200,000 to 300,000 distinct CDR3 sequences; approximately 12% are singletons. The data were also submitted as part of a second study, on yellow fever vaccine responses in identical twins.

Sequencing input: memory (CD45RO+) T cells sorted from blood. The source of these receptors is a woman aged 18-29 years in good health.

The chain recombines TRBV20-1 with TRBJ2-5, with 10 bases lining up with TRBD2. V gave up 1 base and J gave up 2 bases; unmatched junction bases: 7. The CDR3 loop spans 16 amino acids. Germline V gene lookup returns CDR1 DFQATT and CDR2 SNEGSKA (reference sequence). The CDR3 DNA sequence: TGCAGTGCTAGAGGGGAACTAGCGGGGTCTCAAGAGACCCAGTACTTC. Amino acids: CSARGELAGSQETQYF.

The CDR3 DNA is TGCGCCAGCAGCTTGGAGGGCCCGGACACCGGGGAGCTGTTTTTT. Amino acids: CASSLEGPDTGELFF. V gene TRBV5-1 combines with J gene TRBJ2-2; D is uncertain. The V gene lost 0 bases and the J gene lost 3 bases, with 9 bases spanning the gap. The CDR3 sequence is 15 residues long. Germline V CDR1 and CDR2: SGHRS, YFSETQ.

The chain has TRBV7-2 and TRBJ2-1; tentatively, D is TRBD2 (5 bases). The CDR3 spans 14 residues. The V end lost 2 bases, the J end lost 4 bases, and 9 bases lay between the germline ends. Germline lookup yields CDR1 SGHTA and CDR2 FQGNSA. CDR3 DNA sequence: TGTGCCAGCAGCTTAATGAGGGTTTACAATGAGCAGTTCTTC. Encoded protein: CASSLMRVYNEQFF.

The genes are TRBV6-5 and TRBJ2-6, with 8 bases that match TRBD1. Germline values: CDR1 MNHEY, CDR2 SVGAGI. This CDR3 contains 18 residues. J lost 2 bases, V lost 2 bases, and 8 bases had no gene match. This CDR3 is CASSYGQGAKPGANVLTF. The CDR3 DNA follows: TGTGCCAGCAGTTACGGCCAGGGGGCAAAACCTGGGGCCAACGTCCTGACTTTC.

In DNA form, the CDR3 reads TGCAGCGTGACCCCGGGTGAGGCCTACGAGCAGTACTTC. The encoded protein is CSVTPGEAYEQYF. This sequence joins TRBV29-1 and TRBJ2-7; D not certain. Trimming stripped 6 bases from V and 2 bases from J, with 14 bases between. The CDR3 length is 13 residues. Germline CDR1 reads SQVTM; CDR2 reads ANQGSEA.

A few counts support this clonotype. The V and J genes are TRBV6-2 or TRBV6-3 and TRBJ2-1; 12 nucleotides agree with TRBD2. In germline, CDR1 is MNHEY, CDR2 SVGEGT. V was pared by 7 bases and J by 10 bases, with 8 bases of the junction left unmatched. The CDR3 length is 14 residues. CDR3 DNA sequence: TGTGCCAGCAAGACTAGCGGGAGAGGTAGGGAGCAGTTCTTC. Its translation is CASKTSGRGREQFF.

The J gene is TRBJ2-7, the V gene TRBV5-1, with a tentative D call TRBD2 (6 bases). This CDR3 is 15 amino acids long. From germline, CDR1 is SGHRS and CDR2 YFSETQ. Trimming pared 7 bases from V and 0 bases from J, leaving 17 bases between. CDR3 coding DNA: TGCGCCAGCTCCTTGGGACTGAGGAGCTCCTACGAGCAGTACTTC. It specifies CASSLGLRSSYEQYF.

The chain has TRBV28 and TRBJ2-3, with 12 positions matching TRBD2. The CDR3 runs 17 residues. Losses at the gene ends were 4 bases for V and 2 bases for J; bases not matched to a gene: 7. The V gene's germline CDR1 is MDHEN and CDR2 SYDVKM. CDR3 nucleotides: TGTGCCAGCAGTTCCTGGACTAGCGGGGCAACCACAGATACGCAGTATTTT. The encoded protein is CASSSWTSGATTDTQYF.

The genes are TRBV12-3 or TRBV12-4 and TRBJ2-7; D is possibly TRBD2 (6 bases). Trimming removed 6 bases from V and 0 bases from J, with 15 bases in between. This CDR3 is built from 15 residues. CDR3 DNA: TGTGCCAGCAGGGCAGACCGGGACTTCTCCTACGAGCAGTACTTC. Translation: CASRADRDFSYEQYF.

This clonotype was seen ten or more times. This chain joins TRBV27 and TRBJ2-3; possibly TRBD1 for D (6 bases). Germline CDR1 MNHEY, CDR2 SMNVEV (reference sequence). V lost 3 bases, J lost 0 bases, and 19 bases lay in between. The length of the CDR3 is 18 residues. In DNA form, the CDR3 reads TGTGCCAGCAGTTTGGGGGCGTACGCTCATACTAGCACAGATACGCAGTATTTT. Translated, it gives CASSLGAYAHTSTDTQYF.

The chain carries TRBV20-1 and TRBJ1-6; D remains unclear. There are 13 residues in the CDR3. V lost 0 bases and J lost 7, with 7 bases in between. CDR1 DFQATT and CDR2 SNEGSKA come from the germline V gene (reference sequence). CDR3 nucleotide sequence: TGCAGTGCTAGAGACGGTATGAATTCACCCCTCCACTTT. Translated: CSARDGMNSPLHF.

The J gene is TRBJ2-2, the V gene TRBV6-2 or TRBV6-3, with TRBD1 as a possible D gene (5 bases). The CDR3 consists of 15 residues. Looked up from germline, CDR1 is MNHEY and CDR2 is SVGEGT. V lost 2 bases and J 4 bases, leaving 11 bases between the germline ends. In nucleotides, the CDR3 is TGTGCCAGCAGTTACGGTGACAGACGCACCGGGGAGCTGTTTTTT. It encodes CASSYGDRRTGELFF.

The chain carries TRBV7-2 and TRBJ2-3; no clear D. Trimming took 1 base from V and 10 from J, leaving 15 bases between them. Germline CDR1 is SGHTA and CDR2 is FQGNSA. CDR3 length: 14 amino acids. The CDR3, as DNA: TGTGCCAGCAGCTTAGTTGCCCCCACTGTGGCGCAGTATTTT. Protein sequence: CASSLVAPTVAQYF.

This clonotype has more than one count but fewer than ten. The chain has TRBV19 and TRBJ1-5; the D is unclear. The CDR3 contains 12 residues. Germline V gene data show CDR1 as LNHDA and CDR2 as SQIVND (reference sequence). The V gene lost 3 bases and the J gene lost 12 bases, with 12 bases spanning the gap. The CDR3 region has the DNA TGTGCCAGTAGTATCGAAGGGAGGCACCAGCATTTT. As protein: CASSIEGRHQHF.